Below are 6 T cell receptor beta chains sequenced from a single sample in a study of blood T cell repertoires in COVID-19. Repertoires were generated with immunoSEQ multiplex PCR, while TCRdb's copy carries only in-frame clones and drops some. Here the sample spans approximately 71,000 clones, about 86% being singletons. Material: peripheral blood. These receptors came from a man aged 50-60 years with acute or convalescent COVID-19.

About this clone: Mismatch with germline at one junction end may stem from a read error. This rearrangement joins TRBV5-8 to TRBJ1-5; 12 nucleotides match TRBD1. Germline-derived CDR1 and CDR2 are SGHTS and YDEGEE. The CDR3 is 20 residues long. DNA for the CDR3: TGTGCCAGCAGCTTTTTTACCGGGACAGGGGGCAGAGGCTTTCGCATAGGGGCCACATTT. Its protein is CASSFFTGTGGRGFRIGATF.

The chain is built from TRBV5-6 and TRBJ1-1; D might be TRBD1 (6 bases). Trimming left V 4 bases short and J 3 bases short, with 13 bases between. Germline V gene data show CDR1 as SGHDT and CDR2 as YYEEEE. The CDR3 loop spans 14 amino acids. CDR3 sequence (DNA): TGTGCCAGCAGCGCCGGGGGGCTCGACACTGAAGCTTTCTTT. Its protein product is CASSAGGLDTEAFF.

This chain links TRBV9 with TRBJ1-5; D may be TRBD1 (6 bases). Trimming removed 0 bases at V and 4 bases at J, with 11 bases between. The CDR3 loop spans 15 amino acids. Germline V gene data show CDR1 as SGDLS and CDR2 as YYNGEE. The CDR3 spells CASSVGMGANQPQHF. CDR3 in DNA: TGTGCCAGCAGCGTAGGAATGGGGGCAAATCAGCCCCAGCATTTT.

The CDR3 DNA sequence: TGTGCCAGCTCACGCACTAACGTCGACAGGGACTATGGCTACACCTTC. It codes for CASSRTNVDRDYGYTF. This chain uses TRBV18 with TRBJ1-2; 7 nucleotides match TRBD1. CDR3 length: 16 residues. Trimming cost V 4 bases and J 3 bases; bases outside gene matches: 11. The germline V gene encodes CDR1 KGHSH and CDR2 LQKENI.

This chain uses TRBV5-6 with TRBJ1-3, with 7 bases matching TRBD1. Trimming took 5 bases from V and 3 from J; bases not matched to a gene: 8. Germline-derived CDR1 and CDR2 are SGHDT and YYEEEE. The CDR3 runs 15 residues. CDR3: CASSSDRVYGNTIYF. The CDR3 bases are TGTGCCAGCAGTTCCGACAGGGTCTATGGAAACACCATATATTTT.

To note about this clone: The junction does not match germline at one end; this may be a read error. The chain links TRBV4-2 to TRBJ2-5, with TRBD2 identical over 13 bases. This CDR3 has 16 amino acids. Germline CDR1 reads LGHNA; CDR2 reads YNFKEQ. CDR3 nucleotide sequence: TGTGCCAGCAGCCGAGGGACTAGCGGGGACCAGGAGACCCAGTACTTC. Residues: CASSRGTSGDQETQYF.